These 22 T cell receptor beta chains originate from one sample sequenced in a study of graft-versus-host responses after intestinal transplantation. Repertoires were generated with immunoSEQ multiplex PCR, while TCRdb's copy carries only in-frame clones and drops some. The sample yields fewer than 100,000 clones, about 84% seen once. Sequencing used PBMCs, obtained 255 days after intestinal transplant. The receptors were gathered from a human patient who received an intestinal transplant, so some T cells may come from the graft donor.

This sequence joins TRBV11-1 and TRBJ1-1; a weak D match, TRBD1 (5 bases). V was trimmed by 5 bases and J by 5 bases, leaving 12 bases between them. The CDR3 is made up of 13 amino acids. Germline V CDR1 and CDR2: SGHAT, FQDESV (reference sequence). This chain's CDR3 is CASSRGHLTEAFF. The CDR3 region has the DNA TGTGCCAGCAGCCGCGGACATTTGACTGAAGCTTTCTTT.

The chain carries TRBV10-1 and TRBJ1-1; D not certain. CDR1 is WNHNN and CDR2 is SYGVQD in the germline V gene (reference sequence). The CDR3 consists of 15 residues. Between the trimmed V and J ends, which lost 5 bases and 6 bases, there was a span of 19 bases. The CDR3 loop reads CASSRTDSLFAEAFF. The CDR3 DNA sequence: TGCGCCAGCAGTCGTACGGACTCCCTGTTCGCTGAAGCTTTCTTT.

The chain has TRBV5-4 and TRBJ1-1, with 7 bases lining up with TRBD1. The germline gives CDR1 SGHNT, CDR2 YYREEE (reference sequence). V shed 3 bases and J 1 base; nucleotides not matched to a gene: 3. The CDR3 is made up of 14 amino acids. The CDR3 DNA reads as TGTGCCAGCAGCTCCCAGGGGGGGAACACTGAAGCTTTCTTT. The encoded protein is CASSSQGGNTEAFF. Full variable domain (remainder filled in from reference TRBV5-4 and TRBJ1-1): ETGVTQSPTHLIKTRGQQVTLRCSSQSGHNTVSWYQQALGQGPQFIFQYYREEENGRGNFPPRFSGLQFPNYSSELNVNALELDDSALYLCASSSQGGNTEAFFGQGTRLTVV.

This clone occurred once. The rearrangement joins TRBV23-1 to TRBJ2-1; D not certain. TRBV23-1 carries the ORF label, with uncertain function. V was cut by 9 bases and J by 1 base, with 13 bases left in between. The CDR3 consists of 14 residues. The CDR3, as DNA: TGCGCCAGTATGACCCTTTCGTCCTACAATGAGCAGTTCTTC. Amino acid sequence: CASMTLSSYNEQFF.

The sample holds one count of this clone. V and J are TRBV28 and TRBJ2-2; the match to TRBD1 covers 9 bases. Germline trimming cut 8 bases from V and 5 bases from J; bases unmatched to any gene: 6. CDR1 MDHEN and CDR2 SYDVKM come from the germline V gene. The length of the CDR3 is 14 residues. The CDR3 DNA sequence: TGTGCCAGCCGTACAGGGGGCGCGACCGGGGAGCTGTTTTTT. Translating it yields CASRTGGATGELFF.

This sequence joins TRBV28 and TRBJ1-1, with a weak D call TRBD1 (6 bases). V was trimmed by 5 bases and J by 0 bases, leaving 7 bases between them. The germline V gene has CDR1 MDHEN and CDR2 SYDVKM. The CDR3 runs 13 residues. The CDR3 DNA reads TGTGCCAGCAGTCCAGGGGTGAACACTGAAGCTTTCTTT. Its translation: CASSPGVNTEAFF. The whole variable domain, filled in from reference TRBV28 and TRBJ1-1, reads DVKVTQSSRYLVKRTGEKVFLECVQDMDHENMFWYRQDPGLGLRLIYFSYDVKMKEKGDIPEGYSVSREKKERFSLILESASTNQTSMYLCASSPGVNTEAFFGQGTRLTVV.

This clone has only one observation. The rearrangement links TRBV9 to TRBJ1-1; 7 bases fit TRBD1. CDR1 SGDLS and CDR2 YYNGEE come from the germline V gene. V was pared by 4 bases and J by 5 bases, with 17 bases of the junction left unmatched. The CDR3 extends over 17 amino acids. DNA of the CDR3: TGTGCCAGCAGCTCCCGACAGGGCAGTGTGGATCGGACTGAAGCTTTCTTT. Translation: CASSSRQGSVDRTEAFF. The entire variable domain, with the rest obtained from reference TRBV9 and TRBJ1-1, is as follows: DSGVTQTPKHLITATGQRVTLRCSPRSGDLSVYWYQQSLDQGLQFLIQYYNGEERAKGNILERFSAQQFPDLHSELNLSSLELGDSALYFCASSSRQGSVDRTEAFFGQGTRLTVV.

The sample holds one count of this clone. The chain links TRBV11-2 to TRBJ2-2, with D hard to call. The CDR3 consists of 13 residues. CDR1 and CDR2 (germline): SGHAT, FQNNGV. The germline V and J ends were trimmed by 7 bases and 6 bases, with 12 bases remaining between them. The chain's CDR3 is CASTAPSPGELFF. CDR3 DNA sequence: TGTGCCAGCACCGCGCCAAGTCCCGGGGAGCTGTTTTTT.

The V gene is TRBV20-1, the J gene TRBJ2-3; unclear D gene. Trimming removed 6 bases from V and 8 bases from J, with 12 bases in between. The CDR3 is 11 amino acids. The V gene's germline CDR1 is DFQATT and CDR2 SNEGSKA (reference sequence). CDR3 loop: CSATVGSTQYF. As DNA, the CDR3 is TGCAGTGCCACTGTGGGCTCTACGCAGTATTTT.

The chain links TRBV15 to TRBJ2-5; possibly TRBD2 for D (6 bases). The ends were cut back, 0 bases at V and 4 bases at J, with 9 bases in the middle. Germline CDR1 reads LNHNV; CDR2 reads YYDKDF (reference sequence). This CDR3 is built from 14 residues. CDR3 coding DNA: TGTGCCACCAGCAGAGATGGGGGGTCAGAGACCCAGTACTTC. Translating it yields CATSRDGGSETQYF.

This rearrangement joins TRBV6-5 to TRBJ1-3; TRBD1 is a possible D gene (5 bases). The CDR3 is 16 amino acids. Trimming removed 0 bases from V and 2 bases from J, with 11 bases in between. Germline V gene data show CDR1 as MNHEY and CDR2 as SVGAGI. CDR3 amino acids: CASSYSSDSAGNTIYF. The CDR3 bases are TGTGCCAGCAGTTACTCATCCGACAGTGCTGGAAACACCATATATTTT.

The chain employs TRBV5-1 and TRBJ2-1; 11 positions agree with TRBD1. Germline CDR1 is SGHRS and CDR2 is YFSETQ. The J segment lost 7 bases and the V segment lost 2 bases, leaving 5 bases of the junction unmatched. The CDR3 runs to 15 residues. CDR3 DNA: TGCGCCAGCAGCTTTAGTGGACAGGGGGCTAATGAGCAGTTCTTC. Translated: CASSFSGQGANEQFF.

The V call is TRBV6-1, the J call TRBJ2-6; the D is unclear. Germline V CDR1 and CDR2: MNHNS, SASEGT. Trimming cost V 3 bases and J 4 bases, with 13 bases left between them. The CDR3 is 16 amino acids. The CDR3, as DNA: TGTGCCAGCAGTGATTTAAAGGGTTCGGGGGCCAACGTCCTGACTTTC. This encodes CASSDLKGSGANVLTF.

The rearrangement joins TRBV6-1 to TRBJ1-3; 12 bases are shared with TRBD1. CDR1 is MNHNS, CDR2 SASEGT, per germline. CDR3 length: 17 amino acids. Trimming at V came to 4 bases and at J to 4 bases, leaving 8 bases not matched to a gene. This CDR3 is CASSVPGTGGDGNTIYF. The DNA for the CDR3 is TGTGCCAGCAGTGTCCCCGGGACAGGGGGCGACGGAAACACCATATATTTT.

The chain joins TRBV29-1 to TRBJ2-2; 11 nucleotides agree with TRBD1. This CDR3 is 16 amino acids long. Germline V gene lookup returns CDR1 SQVTM and CDR2 ANQGSEA. The trim removed 1 base at V and 6 bases at J, leaving 7 bases unmatched. The CDR3 DNA is TGCAGCGTTGAAGTTTATGGGACAGGGGGAGCCGGGGAGCTGTTTTTT. Protein: CSVEVYGTGGAGELFF.

The chain is built from TRBV5-6 and TRBJ1-3; the D is unclear. Germline V gene data show CDR1 as SGHDT and CDR2 as YYEEEE. The CDR3 spans 15 residues. The germline V and J ends were trimmed by 4 bases and 0 bases, with 11 bases remaining between them. CDR3 residues: CASSTFGLSGNTIYF. DNA for the CDR3: TGTGCCAGCAGCACGTTCGGGCTCTCTGGAAACACCATATATTTT.

This clone was observed once. J is TRBJ1-2 and V is TRBV10-3; no clear D. CDR3 size: 13 residues. From germline, CDR1 is ENHRY and CDR2 SYGVKD. Trimming removed 0 bases at V and 3 bases at J, with 5 bases between. CDR3 region: CAISESWDYGYTF. In DNA, the CDR3 is TGTGCCATCAGTGAGTCGTGGGACTATGGCTACACCTTC.

The gene calls are TRBV6-1 and TRBJ1-2; weak D call: TRBD1 (5 bases). The V end was cut by 2 bases, the J end by 4 bases, with 20 bases between. The CDR3 totals 17 residues. Germline CDR1 reads MNHNS; CDR2 reads SASEGT. The CDR3 DNA sequence: TGTGCCAGCAGTGAAAAATCCTCGCAGGGTCCATCCTATGGCTACACCTTC. Translation gives CASSEKSSQGPSYGYTF.

J is TRBJ2-2 and V is TRBV4-2; 9 bases are a match to TRBD2. This CDR3 has 17 amino acids. The V gene end was trimmed by 0 bases and the J gene end by 7 bases; junction bases not matched to a gene: 9. Germline CDR1 is LGHNA and CDR2 is YNFKEQ. CDR3 sequence (DNA): TGTGCCAGCAGCCAAGATCTCGGACTAGCGTTGTACGGGGAGCTGTTTTTT. Encoded protein: CASSQDLGLALYGELFF.

V and J are TRBV7-3 and TRBJ2-1, with unresolved D. CDR1 SGHTA and CDR2 FQGTGA come from the germline V gene. The CDR3 extends over 13 amino acids. Trimming took 5 bases from V and 0 from J, leaving 5 bases between them. This CDR3 is CASSATSYNEQFF. In DNA form, the CDR3 reads TGTGCCAGCAGCGCAACCTCCTACAATGAGCAGTTCTTC.

J is TRBJ2-7 and V is TRBV9; 7 bases are a match to TRBD2. V shed 0 bases and J 7 bases; nucleotides not matched to a gene: 4. Germline V gene lookup returns CDR1 SGDLS and CDR2 YYNGEE. The CDR3 length is 13 residues. The CDR3 sequence: CASSVEQGGEQYF. The CDR3 region has the DNA TGTGCCAGCAGCGTAGAGCAGGGAGGGGAGCAGTACTTC.

The V call is TRBV6-1, the J call TRBJ1-5, with a tentative D call TRBD1 (5 bases). The V end lost 5 bases, the J end lost 0 bases, and 8 bases lay between the germline ends. The CDR3 extends over 14 amino acids. The germline gives CDR1 MNHNS, CDR2 SASEGT. The CDR3 nucleotides read TGTGCCAGCAGTCAGGGTTATAGCAATCAGCCCCAGCATTTT. Amino acid sequence: CASSQGYSNQPQHF.